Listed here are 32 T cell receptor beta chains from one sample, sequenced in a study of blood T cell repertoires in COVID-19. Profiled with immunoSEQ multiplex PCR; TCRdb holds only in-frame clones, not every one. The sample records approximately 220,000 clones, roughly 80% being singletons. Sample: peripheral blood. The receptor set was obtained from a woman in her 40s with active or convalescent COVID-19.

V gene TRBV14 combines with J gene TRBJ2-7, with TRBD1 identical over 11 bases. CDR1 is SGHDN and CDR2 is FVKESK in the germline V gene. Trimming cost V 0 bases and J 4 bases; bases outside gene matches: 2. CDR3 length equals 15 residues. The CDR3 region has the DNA TGTGCCAGCAGCCAAGAAGGGACAGGGGGTTACGAGCAGTACTTC. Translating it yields CASSQEGTGGYEQYF.

The CDR3 DNA reads as TGTGCCAGCCGGGAAGGGACTGAAGCTTTCTTT. This encodes CASREGTEAFF. The chain employs TRBV28 and TRBJ1-1; D is ambiguous. The CDR3 has 11 amino acids. Trimming took off 8 bases at V and 5 bases at J, with 9 bases between the two ends. The germline gives CDR1 MDHEN, CDR2 SYDVKM.

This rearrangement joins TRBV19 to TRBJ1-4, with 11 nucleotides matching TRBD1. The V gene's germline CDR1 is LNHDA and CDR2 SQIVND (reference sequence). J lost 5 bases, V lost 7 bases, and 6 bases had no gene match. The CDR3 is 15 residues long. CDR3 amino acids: CASTRTGGLNEKLFF. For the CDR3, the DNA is TGTGCCAGTACGAGGACAGGGGGCTTAAATGAAAAACTGTTTTTT.

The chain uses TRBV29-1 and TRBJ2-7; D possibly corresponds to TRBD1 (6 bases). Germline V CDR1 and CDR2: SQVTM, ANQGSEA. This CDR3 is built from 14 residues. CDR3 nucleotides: TGCACCCTACTCCCCGGGACAACCGCCTACGAGCAGTACTTC. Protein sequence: CTLLPGTTAYEQYF.

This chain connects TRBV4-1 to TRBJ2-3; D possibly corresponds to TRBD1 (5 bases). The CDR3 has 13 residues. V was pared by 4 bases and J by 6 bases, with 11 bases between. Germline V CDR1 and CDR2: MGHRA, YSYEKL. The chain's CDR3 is CASSLQGRDTQYF. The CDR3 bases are TGCGCCAGCAGCCTGCAGGGAAGGGATACGCAGTATTTT.

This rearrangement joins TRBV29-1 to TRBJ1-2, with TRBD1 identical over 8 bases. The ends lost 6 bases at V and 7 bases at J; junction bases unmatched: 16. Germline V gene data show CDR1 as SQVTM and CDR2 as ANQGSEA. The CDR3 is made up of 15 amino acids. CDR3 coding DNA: TGCAGCGTAGCCCCCAGGGGGCTCGGGTCGTTTGGCTACACCTTC. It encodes CSVAPRGLGSFGYTF.

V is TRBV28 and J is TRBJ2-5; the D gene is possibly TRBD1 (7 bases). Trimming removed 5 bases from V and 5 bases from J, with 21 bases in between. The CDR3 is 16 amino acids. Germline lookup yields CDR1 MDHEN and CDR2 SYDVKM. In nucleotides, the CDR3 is TGTGCCAGCAGTACGCGGGACAGCAGAGAAAGGGAGACCCAGTACTTC. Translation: CASSTRDSRERETQYF.

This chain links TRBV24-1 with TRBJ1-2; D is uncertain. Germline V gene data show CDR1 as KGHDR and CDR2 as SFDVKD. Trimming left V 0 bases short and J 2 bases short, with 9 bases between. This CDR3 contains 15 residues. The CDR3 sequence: CATSDLKRENYGYTF. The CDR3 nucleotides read TGTGCCACCAGTGATTTGAAACGGGAGAACTATGGCTACACCTTC.

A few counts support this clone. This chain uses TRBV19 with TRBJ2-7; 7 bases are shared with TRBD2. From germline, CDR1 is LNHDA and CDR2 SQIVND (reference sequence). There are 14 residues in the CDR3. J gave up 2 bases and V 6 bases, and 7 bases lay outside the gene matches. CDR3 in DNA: TGTGCCAGTAGCGGGGGGACGGGTGCCTACGAGCAGTACTTC. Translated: CASSGGTGAYEQYF.

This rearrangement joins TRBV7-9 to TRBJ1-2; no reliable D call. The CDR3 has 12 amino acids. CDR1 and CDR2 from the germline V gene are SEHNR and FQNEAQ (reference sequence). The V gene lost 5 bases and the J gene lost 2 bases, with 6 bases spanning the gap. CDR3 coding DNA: TGTGCCAGCAGCCGGGAAAACTATGGCTACACCTTC. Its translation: CASSRENYGYTF. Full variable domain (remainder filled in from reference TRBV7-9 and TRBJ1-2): DTGVSQNPRHKITKRGQNVTFRCDPISEHNRLYWYRQTLGQGPEFLTYFQNEAQLEKSRLLSDRFSAERPKGSFSTLEIQRTEQGDSAMYLCASSRENYGYTFGSGTRLTVV.

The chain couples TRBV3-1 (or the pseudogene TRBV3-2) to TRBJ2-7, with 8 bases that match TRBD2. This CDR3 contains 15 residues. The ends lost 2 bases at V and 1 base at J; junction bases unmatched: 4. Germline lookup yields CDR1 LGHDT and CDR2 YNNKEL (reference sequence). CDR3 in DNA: TGTGCCAGCAGCCAACAGCGGGGGCCTTCCTACGAGCAGTACTTC. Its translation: CASSQQRGPSYEQYF.

The CDR3 DNA follows: TGTGCCAGCAGCCAAGGACAGGGTTATTCGATGAACACTGAAGCTTTCTTT. This encodes CASSQGQGYSMNTEAFF. The chain uses TRBV3-1 (or the pseudogene TRBV3-2) and TRBJ1-1; 7 bases fit TRBD1. Trimming removed 1 base from V and 0 bases from J; junction bases left unmatched: 8. The CDR3 runs 17 residues. Germline CDR1 reads LGHDT; CDR2 reads YNNKEL (reference sequence).

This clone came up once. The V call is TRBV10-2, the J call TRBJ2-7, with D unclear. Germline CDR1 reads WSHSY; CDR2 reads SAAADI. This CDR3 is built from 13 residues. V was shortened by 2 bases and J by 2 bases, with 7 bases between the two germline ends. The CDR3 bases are TGCGCCAGCAGTGAGCTAGGTCCCTACGAGCAGTACTTC. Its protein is CASSELGPYEQYF.

CDR3: CASSQDLYATGAGTF. In nucleotides, the CDR3 is TGTGCCAGCAGCCAAGATTTATATGCGACAGGGGCTGGCACCTTC. This sequence joins TRBV3-1 (or the pseudogene TRBV3-2) and TRBJ1-2; 8 bases fit TRBD1. This CDR3 is 15 amino acids long. V trimming: 0 bases; J trimming: 13 bases; junction bases outside the gene matches: 13. CDR1 and CDR2 (germline): LGHDT, YNNKEL (reference sequence).

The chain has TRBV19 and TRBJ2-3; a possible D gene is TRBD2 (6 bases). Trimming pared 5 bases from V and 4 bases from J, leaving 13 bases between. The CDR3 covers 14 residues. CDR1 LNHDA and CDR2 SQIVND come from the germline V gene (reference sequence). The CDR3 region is CASSRLDDSDTQYF. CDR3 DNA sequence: TGTGCCAGTAGTCGACTAGATGATTCAGATACGCAGTATTTT. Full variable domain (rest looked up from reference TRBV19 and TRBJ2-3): DGGITQSPKYLFRKEGQNVTLSCEQNLNHDAMYWYRQDPGQGLRLIYYSQIVNDFQKGDIAEGYSVSREKKESFPLTVTSAQKNPTAFYLCASSRLDDSDTQYFGPGTRLTVL.

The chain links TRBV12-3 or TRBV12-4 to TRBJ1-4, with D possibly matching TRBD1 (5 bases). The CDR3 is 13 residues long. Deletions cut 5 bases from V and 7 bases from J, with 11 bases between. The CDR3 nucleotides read TGTGCCAGCAGTCTCGGGGGGGGTGAAAAACTGTTTTTT. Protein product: CASSLGGGEKLFF.

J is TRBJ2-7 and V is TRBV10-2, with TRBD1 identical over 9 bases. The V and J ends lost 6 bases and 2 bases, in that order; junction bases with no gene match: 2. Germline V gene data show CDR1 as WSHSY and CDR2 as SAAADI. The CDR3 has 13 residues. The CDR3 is CASRGTGTYEQYF. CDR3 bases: TGCGCCAGCAGGGGGACAGGGACCTACGAGCAGTACTTC.

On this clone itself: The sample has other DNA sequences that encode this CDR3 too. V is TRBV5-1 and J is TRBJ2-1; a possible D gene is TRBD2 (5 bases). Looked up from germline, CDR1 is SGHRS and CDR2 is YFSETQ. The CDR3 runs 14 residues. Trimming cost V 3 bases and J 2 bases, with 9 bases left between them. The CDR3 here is CASSYSGAYNEQFF. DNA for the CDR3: TGCGCCAGCAGCTACTCCGGGGCCTACAATGAGCAGTTCTTC.

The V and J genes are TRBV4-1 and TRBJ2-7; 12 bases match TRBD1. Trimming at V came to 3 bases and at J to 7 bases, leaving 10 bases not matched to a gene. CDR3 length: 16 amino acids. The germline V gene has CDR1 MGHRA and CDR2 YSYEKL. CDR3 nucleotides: TGCGCCAGCAGCCAGCTACCGGGACAGGGGGCCAGAGAGCAGTACTTC. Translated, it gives CASSQLPGQGAREQYF.

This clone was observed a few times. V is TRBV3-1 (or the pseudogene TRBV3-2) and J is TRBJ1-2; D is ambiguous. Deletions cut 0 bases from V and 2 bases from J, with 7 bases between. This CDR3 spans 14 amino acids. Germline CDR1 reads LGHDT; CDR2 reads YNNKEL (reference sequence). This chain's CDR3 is CASSQEDWNYGYTF. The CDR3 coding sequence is TGTGCCAGCAGCCAAGAGGACTGGAACTATGGCTACACCTTC.

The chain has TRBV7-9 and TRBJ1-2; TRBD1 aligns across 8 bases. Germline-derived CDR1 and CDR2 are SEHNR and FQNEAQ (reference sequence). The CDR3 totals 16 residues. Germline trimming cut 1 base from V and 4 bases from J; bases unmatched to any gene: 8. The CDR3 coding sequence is TGTGCCAGCAGCTTAGGACAGGGGCGAATCCTCTATGGCTACACCTTC. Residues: CASSLGQGRILYGYTF.

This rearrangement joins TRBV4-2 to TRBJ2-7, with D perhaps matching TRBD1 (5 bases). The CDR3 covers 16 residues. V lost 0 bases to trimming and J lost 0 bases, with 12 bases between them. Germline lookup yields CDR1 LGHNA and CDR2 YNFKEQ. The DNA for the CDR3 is TGTGCCAGCAGCCAAGATGGGGCCGGTCTCTCCTACGAGCAGTACTTC. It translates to CASSQDGAGLSYEQYF.

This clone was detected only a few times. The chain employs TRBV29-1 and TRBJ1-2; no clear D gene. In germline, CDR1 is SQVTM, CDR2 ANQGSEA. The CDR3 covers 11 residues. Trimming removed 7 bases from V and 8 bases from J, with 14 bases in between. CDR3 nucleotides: TGCAGCGCCCGGCCGGTGGGCGGCTACACCTTC. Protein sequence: CSARPVGGYTF. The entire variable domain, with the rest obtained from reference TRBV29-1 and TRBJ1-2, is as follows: SAVISQKPSRDICQRGTSLTIQCQVDSQVTMMFWYRQQPGQSLTLIATANQGSEATYESGFVIDKFPISRPNLTFSTLTVSNMSPEDSSIYLCSARPVGGYTFGSGTRLTVV.

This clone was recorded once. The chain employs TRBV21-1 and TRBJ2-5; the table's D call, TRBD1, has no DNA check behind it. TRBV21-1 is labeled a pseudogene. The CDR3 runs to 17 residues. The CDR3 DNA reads TGTGCCAGCCGCAAAGGTAGTGGACAGGGGATACAAGAGACCCAGTACTTC. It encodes CASRKGSGQGIQETQYF.

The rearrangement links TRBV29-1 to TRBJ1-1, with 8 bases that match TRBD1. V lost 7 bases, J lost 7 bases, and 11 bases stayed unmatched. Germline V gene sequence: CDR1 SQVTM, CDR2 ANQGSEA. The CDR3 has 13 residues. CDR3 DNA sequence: TGCAGCGCCTTAATGGACAGGGCGAGTGAAGCTTTCTTT. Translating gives CSALMDRASEAFF.

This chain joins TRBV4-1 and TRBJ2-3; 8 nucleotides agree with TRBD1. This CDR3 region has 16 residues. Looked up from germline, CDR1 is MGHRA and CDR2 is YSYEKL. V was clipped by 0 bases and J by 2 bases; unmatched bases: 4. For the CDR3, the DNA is TGCGCCAGCAGCCAAGATCCGGGACAGGACACAGATACGCAGTATTTT. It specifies CASSQDPGQDTDTQYF.

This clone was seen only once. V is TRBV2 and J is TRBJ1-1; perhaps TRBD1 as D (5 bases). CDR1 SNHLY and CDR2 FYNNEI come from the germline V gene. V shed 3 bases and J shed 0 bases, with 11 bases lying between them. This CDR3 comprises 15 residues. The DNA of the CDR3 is TGTGCCAGCAGTGAGGCGGGACCGATGAACACTGAAGCTTTCTTT. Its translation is CASSEAGPMNTEAFF.

The CDR3: CASSPRPGALSNTEAFF. The CDR3 bases are TGTGCCAGCAGCCCACGGCCAGGCGCTCTCTCGAACACTGAAGCTTTCTTT. This sequence joins TRBV7-3 and TRBJ1-1, with D uncertain. Trimming removed 5 bases at V and 1 base at J, with 20 bases between. Germline lookup yields CDR1 SGHTA and CDR2 FQGTGA. The CDR3 contains 17 residues.

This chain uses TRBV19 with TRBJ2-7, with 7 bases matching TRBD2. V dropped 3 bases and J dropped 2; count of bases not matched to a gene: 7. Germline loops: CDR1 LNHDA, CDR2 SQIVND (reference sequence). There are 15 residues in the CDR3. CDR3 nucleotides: TGTGCCAGTAGTATTGGCGGGAGCCTCACCTACGAGCAGTACTTC. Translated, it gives CASSIGGSLTYEQYF.

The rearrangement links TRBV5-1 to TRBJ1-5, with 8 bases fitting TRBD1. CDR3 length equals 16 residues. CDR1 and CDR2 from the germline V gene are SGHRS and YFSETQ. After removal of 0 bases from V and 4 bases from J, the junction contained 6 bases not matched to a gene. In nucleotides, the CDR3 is TGCGCCAGCAGCTTGGCCCCAGGGGGCGAGAATCAGCCCCAGCATTTT. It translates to CASSLAPGGENQPQHF.

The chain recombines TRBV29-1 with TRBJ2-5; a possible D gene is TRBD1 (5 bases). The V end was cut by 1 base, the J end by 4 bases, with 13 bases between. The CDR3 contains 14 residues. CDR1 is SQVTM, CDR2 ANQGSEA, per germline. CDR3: CSVEGLRGRETQYF. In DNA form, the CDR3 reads TGCAGCGTTGAAGGCCTAAGGGGAAGAGAGACCCAGTACTTC. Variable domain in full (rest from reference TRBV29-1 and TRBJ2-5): SAVISQKPSRDICQRGTSLTIQCQVDSQVTMMFWYRQQPGQSLTLIATANQGSEATYESGFVIDKFPISRPNLTFSTLTVSNMSPEDSSIYLCSVEGLRGRETQYFGPGTRLLVL.

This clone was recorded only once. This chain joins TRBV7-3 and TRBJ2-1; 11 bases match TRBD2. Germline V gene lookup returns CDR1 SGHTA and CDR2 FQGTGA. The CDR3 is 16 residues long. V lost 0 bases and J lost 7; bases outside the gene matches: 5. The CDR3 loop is CASSLTMGLAVNEQFF. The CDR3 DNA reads TGTGCCAGCAGCTTAACCATGGGACTAGCGGTGAATGAGCAGTTCTTC.